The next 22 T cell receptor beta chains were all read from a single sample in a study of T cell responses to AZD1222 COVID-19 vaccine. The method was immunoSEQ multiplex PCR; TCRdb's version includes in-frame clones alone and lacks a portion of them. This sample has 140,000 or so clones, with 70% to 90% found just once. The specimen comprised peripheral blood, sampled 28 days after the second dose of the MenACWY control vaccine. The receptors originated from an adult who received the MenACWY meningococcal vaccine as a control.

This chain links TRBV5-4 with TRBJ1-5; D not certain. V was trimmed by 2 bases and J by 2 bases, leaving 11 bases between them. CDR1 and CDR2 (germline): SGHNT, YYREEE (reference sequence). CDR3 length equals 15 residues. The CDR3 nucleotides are TGTGCCAGCAGCTTAGGAGGAAGTGGCAATCAGCCCCAGCATTTT. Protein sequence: CASSLGGSGNQPQHF.

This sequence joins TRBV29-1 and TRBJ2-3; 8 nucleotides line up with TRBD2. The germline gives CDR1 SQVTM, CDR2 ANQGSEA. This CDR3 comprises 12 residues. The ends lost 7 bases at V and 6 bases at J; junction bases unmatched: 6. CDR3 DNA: TGCAGCGCCGTGACTAGCGCGGATACGCAGTATTTT. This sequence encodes CSAVTSADTQYF.

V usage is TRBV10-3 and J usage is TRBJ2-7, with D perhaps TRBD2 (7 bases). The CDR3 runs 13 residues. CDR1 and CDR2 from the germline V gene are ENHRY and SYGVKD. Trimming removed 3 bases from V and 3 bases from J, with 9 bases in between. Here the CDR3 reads CAISEGGVYEQYF. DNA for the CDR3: TGTGCCATCAGTGAAGGGGGGGTCTACGAGCAGTACTTC.

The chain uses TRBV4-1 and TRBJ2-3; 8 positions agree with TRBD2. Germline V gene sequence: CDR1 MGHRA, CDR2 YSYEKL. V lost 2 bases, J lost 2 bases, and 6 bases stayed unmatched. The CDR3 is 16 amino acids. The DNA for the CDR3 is TGCGCCAGCAGCCAACGGACGGGGGGGCTCACAGATACGCAGTATTTT. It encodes CASSQRTGGLTDTQYF.

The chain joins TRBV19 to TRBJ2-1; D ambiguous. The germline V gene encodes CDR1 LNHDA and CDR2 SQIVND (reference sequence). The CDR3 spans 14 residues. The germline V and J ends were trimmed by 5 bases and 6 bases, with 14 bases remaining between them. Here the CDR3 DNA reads TGTGCCAGTAGTGCAACCTGGGCAGGCAATGAGCAGTTCTTC. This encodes CASSATWAGNEQFF.

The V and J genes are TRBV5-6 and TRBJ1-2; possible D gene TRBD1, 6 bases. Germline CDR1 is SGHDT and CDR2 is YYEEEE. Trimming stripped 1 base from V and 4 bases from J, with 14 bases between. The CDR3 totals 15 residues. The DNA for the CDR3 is TGTGCCAGCAGCTTGAGTGGACAGCCATTCTATGGCTACACCTTC. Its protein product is CASSLSGQPFYGYTF.

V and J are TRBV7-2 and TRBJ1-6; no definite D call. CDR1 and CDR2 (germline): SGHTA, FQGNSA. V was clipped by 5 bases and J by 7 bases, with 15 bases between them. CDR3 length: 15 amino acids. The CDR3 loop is CASSPERVGNSPLHF. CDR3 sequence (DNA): TGTGCCAGCAGCCCGGAGCGGGTAGGGAATTCACCCCTCCACTTT.

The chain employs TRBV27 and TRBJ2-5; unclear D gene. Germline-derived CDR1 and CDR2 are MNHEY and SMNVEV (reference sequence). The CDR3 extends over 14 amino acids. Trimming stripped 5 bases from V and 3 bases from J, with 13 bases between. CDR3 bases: TGTGCCAGCAGTCCCCGTAGAAGGGAAGAGACCCAGTACTTC. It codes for CASSPRRREETQYF.

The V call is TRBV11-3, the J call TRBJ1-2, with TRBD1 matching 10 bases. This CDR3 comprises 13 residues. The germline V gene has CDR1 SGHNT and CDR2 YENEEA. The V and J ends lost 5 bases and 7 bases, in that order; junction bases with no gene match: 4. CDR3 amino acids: CASSRTGGIGYTF. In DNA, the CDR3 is TGTGCCAGCAGCCGGACAGGGGGTATTGGCTACACCTTC.

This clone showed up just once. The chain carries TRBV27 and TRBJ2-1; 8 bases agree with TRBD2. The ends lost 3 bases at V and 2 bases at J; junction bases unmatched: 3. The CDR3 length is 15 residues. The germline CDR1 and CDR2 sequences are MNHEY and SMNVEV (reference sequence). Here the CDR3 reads CASSLIGRAYNEQFF. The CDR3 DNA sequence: TGTGCCAGCAGTTTGATCGGGAGGGCCTACAATGAGCAGTTCTTC.

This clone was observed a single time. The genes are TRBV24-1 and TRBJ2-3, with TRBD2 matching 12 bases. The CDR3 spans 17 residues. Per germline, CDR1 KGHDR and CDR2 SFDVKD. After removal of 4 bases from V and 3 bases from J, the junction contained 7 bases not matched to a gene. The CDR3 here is CATSDWTSGDFTDTQYF. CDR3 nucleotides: TGTGCCACCAGTGACTGGACTAGCGGGGATTTTACAGATACGCAGTATTTT.

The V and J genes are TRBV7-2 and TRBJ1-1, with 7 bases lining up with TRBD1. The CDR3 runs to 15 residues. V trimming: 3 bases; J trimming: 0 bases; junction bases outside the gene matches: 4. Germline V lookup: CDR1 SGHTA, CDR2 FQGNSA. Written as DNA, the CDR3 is TGTGCCAGCAGCTTTAGGGACAGACTGAACACTGAAGCTTTCTTT. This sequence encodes CASSFRDRLNTEAFF.

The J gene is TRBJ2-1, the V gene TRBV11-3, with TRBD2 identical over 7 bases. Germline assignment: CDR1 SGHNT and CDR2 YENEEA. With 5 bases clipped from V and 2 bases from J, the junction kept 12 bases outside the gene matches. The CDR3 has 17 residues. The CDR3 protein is CASSPRLAPNPYNEQFF. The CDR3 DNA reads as TGTGCCAGCAGCCCCCGACTAGCTCCTAACCCCTACAATGAGCAGTTCTTC. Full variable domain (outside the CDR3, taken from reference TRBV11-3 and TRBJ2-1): EAGVVQSPRYKIIEKKQPVAFWCNPISGHNTLYWYLQNLGQGPELLIRYENEEAVDDSQLPKDRFSAERLKGVDSTLKIQPAELGDSAVYLCASSPRLAPNPYNEQFFGPGTRLTVL.

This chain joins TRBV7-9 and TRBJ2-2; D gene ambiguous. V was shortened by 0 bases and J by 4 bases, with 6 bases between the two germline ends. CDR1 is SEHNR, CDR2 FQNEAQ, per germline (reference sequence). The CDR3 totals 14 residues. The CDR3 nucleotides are TGTGCCAGCAGCTTAGCACCATCCACCGGGGAGCTGTTTTTT. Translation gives CASSLAPSTGELFF. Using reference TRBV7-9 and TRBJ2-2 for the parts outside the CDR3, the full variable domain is DTGVSQNPRHKITKRGQNVTFRCDPISEHNRLYWYRQTLGQGPEFLTYFQNEAQLEKSRLLSDRFSAERPKGSFSTLEIQRTEQGDSAMYLCASSLAPSTGELFFGEGSRLTVL.

The CDR3 DNA is TGTGCCTGGAGTGTACTTTTGGGGTATGGCTACACCTTC. Amino acids: CAWSVLLGYGYTF. The chain is built from TRBV30 and TRBJ1-2; D not resolved. Germline assignment: CDR1 GTSNPN and CDR2 SVGIG (reference sequence). Trimming stripped 0 bases from V and 5 bases from J, with 10 bases between. The CDR3 length is 13 residues.

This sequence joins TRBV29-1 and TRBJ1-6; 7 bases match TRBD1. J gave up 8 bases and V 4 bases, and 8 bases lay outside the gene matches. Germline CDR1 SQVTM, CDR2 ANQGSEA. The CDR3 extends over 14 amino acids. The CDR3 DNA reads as TGCAGCGTTGCAGAGACAGGGTTTGATTCACCCCTCCACTTT. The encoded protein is CSVAETGFDSPLHF.

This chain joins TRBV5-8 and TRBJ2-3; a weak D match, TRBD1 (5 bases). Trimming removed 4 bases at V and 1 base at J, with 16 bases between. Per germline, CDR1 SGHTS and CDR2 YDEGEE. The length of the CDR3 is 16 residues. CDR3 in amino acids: CASSTRVIGGTDTQYF. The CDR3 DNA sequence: TGTGCCAGCAGCACCAGGGTTATTGGGGGCACAGATACGCAGTATTTT.

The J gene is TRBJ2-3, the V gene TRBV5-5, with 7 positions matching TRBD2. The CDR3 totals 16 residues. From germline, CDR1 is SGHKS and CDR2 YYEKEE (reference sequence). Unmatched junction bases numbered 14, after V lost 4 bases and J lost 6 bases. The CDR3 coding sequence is TGTGCCAGCAGCCCGTTAGGAAGCGGGGAAGCGGATACGCAGTATTTT. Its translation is CASSPLGSGEADTQYF.

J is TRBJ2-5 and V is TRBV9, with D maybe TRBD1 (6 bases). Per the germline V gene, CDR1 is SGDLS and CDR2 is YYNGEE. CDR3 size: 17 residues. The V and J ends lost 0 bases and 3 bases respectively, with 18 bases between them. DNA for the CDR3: TGTGCCAGCAGCGTAGAGGGGGTTGGTACGGGTGAAGAGACCCAGTACTTC. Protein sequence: CASSVEGVGTGEETQYF. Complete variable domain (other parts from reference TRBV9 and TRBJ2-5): DSGVTQTPKHLITATGQRVTLRCSPRSGDLSVYWYQQSLDQGLQFLIQYYNGEERAKGNILERFSAQQFPDLHSELNLSSLELGDSALYFCASSVEGVGTGEETQYFGPGTRLLVL.

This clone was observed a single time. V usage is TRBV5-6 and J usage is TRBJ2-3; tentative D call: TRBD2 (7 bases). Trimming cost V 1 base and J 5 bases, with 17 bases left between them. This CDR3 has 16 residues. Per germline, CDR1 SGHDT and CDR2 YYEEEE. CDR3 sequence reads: CASSLYYREGGDTQYF. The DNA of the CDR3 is TGTGCCAGCAGCTTGTACTACAGGGAGGGAGGAGATACGCAGTATTTT.

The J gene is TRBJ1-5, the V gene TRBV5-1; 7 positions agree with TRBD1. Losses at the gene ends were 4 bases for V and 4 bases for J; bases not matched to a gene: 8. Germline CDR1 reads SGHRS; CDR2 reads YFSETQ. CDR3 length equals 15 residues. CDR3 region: CASSTTGRANQPQHF. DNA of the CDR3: TGCGCCAGCAGCACGACAGGGAGGGCGAATCAGCCCCAGCATTTT.

The CDR3: CASSLVDGGNEQFF. DNA of the CDR3: TGTGCCAGCAGCTTAGTCGACGGCGGGAATGAGCAGTTCTTC. The chain recombines TRBV11-3 with TRBJ2-1; TRBD2 might be the D (5 bases). This CDR3 spans 14 amino acids. V lost 1 base and J lost 7, with 11 bases in between. The germline V gene encodes CDR1 SGHNT and CDR2 YENEEA.